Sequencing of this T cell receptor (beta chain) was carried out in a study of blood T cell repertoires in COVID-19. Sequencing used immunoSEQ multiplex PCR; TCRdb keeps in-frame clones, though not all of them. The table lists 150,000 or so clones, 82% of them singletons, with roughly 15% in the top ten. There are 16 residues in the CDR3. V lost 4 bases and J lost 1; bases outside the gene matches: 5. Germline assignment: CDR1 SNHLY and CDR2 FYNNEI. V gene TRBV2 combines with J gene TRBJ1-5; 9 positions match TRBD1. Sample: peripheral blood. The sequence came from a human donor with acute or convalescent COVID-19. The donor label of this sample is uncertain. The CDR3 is CASSAAGTGSNQPQHF. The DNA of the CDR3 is TGTGCCAGCAGTGCAGCCGGGACAGGGAGCAATCAGCCCCAGCATTTT.